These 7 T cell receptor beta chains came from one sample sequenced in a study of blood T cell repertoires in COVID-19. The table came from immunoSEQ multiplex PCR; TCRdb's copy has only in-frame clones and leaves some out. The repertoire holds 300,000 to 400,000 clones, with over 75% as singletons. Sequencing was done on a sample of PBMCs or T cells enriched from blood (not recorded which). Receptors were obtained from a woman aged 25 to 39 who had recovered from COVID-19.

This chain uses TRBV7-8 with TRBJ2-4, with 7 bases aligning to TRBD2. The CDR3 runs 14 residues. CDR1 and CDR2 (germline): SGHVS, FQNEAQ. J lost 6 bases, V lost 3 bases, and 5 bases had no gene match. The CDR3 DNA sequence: TGTGCCAGCAGCTTCAGACTAGCCCCAAACATTCAGTACTTC. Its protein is CASSFRLAPNIQYF.

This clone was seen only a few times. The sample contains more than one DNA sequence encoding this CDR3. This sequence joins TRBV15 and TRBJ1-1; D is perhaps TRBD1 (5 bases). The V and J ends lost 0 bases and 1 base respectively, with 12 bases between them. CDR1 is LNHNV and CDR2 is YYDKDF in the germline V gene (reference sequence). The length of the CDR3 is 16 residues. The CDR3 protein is CATSRDFRGSNTEAFF. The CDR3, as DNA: TGTGCCACCAGCAGAGATTTTAGGGGCTCGAACACTGAAGCTTTCTTT.

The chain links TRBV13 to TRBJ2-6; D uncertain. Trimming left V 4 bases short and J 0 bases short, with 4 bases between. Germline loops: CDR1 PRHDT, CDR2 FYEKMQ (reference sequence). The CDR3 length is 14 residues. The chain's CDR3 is CASSWSSGANVLTF. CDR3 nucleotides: TGTGCCAGCAGCTGGAGCTCTGGGGCCAACGTCCTGACTTTC.

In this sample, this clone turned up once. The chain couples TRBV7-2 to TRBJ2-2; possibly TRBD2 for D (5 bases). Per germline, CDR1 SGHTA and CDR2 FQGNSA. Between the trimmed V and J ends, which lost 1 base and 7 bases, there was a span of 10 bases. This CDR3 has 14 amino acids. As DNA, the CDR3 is TGTGCCAGCAGCTTAGTTTCGGGGAGCGGGGAGCTGTTTTTT. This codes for CASSLVSGSGELFF.

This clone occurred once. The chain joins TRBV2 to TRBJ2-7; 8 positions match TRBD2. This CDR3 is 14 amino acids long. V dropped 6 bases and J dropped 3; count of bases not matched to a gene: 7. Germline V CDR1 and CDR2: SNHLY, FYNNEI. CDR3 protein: CASRDGGESYEQYF. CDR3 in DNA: TGTGCCAGCAGGGACGGGGGGGAAAGCTACGAGCAGTACTTC.

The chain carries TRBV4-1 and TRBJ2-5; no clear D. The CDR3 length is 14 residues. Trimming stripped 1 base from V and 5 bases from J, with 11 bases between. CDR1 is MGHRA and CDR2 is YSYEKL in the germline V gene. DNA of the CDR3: TGCGCCAGCAGCCAAGGGCCCCTAGAGGAGACCCAGTACTTC. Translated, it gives CASSQGPLEETQYF.

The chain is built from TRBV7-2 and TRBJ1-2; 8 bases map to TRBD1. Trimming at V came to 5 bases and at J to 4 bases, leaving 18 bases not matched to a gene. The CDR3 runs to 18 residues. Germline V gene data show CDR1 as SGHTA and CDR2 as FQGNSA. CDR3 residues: CASSPTQGAGVRFYGYTF. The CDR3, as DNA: TGTGCCAGCAGCCCAACCCAGGGGGCGGGAGTTCGCTTCTATGGCTACACCTTC. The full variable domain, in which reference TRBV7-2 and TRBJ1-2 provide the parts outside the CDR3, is GAGVSQSPSNKVTEKGKDVELRCDPISGHTALYWYRQSLGQGLEFLIYFQGNSAPDKSGLPSDRFSAERTGGSVSTLTIQRTQQEDSAVYLCASSPTQGAGVRFYGYTFGSGTRLTVV.